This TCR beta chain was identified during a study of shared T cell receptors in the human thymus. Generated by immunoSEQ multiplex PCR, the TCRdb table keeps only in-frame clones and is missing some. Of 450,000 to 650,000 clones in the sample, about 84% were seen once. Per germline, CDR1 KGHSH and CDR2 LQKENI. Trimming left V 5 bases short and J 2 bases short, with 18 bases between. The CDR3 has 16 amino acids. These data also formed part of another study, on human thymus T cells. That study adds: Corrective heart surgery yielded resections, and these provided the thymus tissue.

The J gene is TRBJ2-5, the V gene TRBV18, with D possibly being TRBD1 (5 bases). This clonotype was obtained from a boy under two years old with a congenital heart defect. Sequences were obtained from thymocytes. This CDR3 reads CASSTEFLDRQETQYF. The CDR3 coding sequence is TGTGCCAGCTCAACAGAATTTTTAGACAGACAAGAGACCCAGTACTTC.